This T cell receptor (beta chain) was sequenced during a study of blood T cell repertoires in COVID-19 (dated by TCRdb to 2019 to 2021). Broadly, across the study: Collaborator samples came from the United States, Italy and Spain and covered acute and convalescent phases of COVID-19. The prospective study material was composed of cDNA or gDNA derived from T cells, B-cell-depleted T cells, or PBMCs. Where HLA class I and class II types were available, the types were taken from metadata supplied by the sample provider, not from assay-based typing. A freely available public database, intended as a resource for researchers studying the immune response to SARS-CoV-2, is where the repertoires were released. The samples were drawn from the first 160 participants of the ongoing ImmuneRACE study and from some 1,300 subjects provided by 6 global collaborators. Deeply sampled blood TCRbeta repertoires from subjects exposed to, actively infected with, or recovered from COVID-19 were included in the dataset. The sample metadata nearly always contained a de-identified subject ID, COVID-19 status, age in years and sex. What the authors observed across the whole study: Clinical and demographic metadata were provided uncurated, with the amount varying by source and participant.

Enrolling through a virtual design, the prospective study's participants ranged in age from roughly 18 to 89 years and lived across 20 to 25 United States geographic areas. In the prospective study, participants were assigned to cohorts based on the clinical history participants reported in a screening survey and a study questionnaire. Recovered participants in ImmuneRACE Cohort 3 were defined as having two consecutive negative NP/OP PCR tests, clearance from a healthcare professional, or resolution of symptoms. In the prospective study, whole blood, serum and a nasopharyngeal or oropharyngeal swab were collected from each participant by mobile phlebotomists. Over a roughly 2-month period, participants in the prospective study had the option of providing additional blood draws and questionnaires. Blood samples from the prospective study were shipped frozen or at room temperature prior to DNA extraction.

Trimming accounts for 6 bases at V and 0 bases at J, while the number of junction bases matched to no gene is 4. The CDR3 runs 16 amino acids, cysteine and phenylalanine included. Of all the DNA, just the CDR3 is kept, 48 bases in frame from base 1. Based on the germline V gene, the CDR1 and CDR2 sequences are SNHLY and FYNNEI. As regards this clone: Its antigen remains undetermined. No base-level quality is on record; no much larger clone is a single base apart.

TCRbeta CDR3 regions were amplified from genomic DNA using the immunoSEQ Assay, a bias-controlled multiplex PCR. The original pipeline was this. Within the assay, amplification of reference gene primers was used to estimate how many nucleated cells each sample contained. To quantify the absolute abundance of each unique TCRbeta CDR3 rearrangement, sequence reads were collapsed and filtered. For each sample, productive Simpson clonality was calculated as the square root of Simpson's diversity index over productive rearrangements. TCRdb re-hosts the immuneACCESS table, in-frame sequences only. Its copies lack some clones; in the studies checked, an unresolved V gene accounts for under half of them, and the cause for the rest is not known. V and J calls and clone size are those listed in that table; D and trimming were worked out from the DNA. The sample has some 490,000 clones on record, approximately 90% of them singletons. The ten largest account for more than 7.5% of the sample.

This TCR derives from an older woman who had recovered from COVID-19. Recombination linked TRBV2 to TRBJ2-5; 13 junctional bases match TRBD2. The source material was PBMCs or T cells enriched from blood (not recorded which). CDR3 region: CASRPTSGGNQETQYF. The DNA sequence reads TGTGCCAGCAGACCGACTAGCGGGGGGAACCAAGAGACCCAGTACTTC. Where the CDR3 stops, the reference TRBV2 and TRBJ2-5 genes take over; the full variable domain is EPEVTQTPSHQVTQMGQEVILRCVPISNHLYFYWYRQILGQKVEFLVSFYNNEISEKSEIFDDQFSVERPDGSNFTLKIRSTKLEDSAMYFCASRPTSGGNQETQYFGPGTRLLVL.